This entry describes one TCR beta chain. What it binds is unknown. Noted time point: blood 2 weeks post-SBRT. Described treatment: 15 Gy SBRT to primary tumor, nephrectomy 4 weeks later. Serial blood draws occurred at baseline and 2 and 4 weeks post-SBRT. CDR1 and CDR2 from the germline V gene are LNHDA and SQIVND (reference sequence). The CDR3 sequence is 15 residues long. Trimming cost V 6 bases and J 6 bases; bases outside gene matches: 11. The source of the sample is a study of radiation and T cells in renal cell carcinoma. Study outcomes and limitations: From baseline, blood top tumor clonotypes peaked at 2 weeks post-radiation. No pretreatment tumor biopsies were available for baseline clonotypes.

Repertoires were generated with immunoSEQ multiplex PCR, while TCRdb's copy carries only in-frame clones and drops some. The data contain about 60,000 clones, around 80% of them singletons. The chain joins TRBV19 to TRBJ2-3; 8 nucleotides align to TRBD2. This TCR was sampled from a man aged 55 to 70 with renal cell carcinoma. Source: blood, taken from a patient whose treatment included radiotherapy and nephrectomy. CDR3 loop: CASRPLAEAPDTQYF. The CDR3 DNA reads as TGTGCCAGTAGACCACTAGCGGAAGCCCCGGATACGCAGTATTTT.